A selection of T cell receptor beta chains follows, all from one sample in a study of OX40 agonist ivuxolimab in advanced cancers. TCRdb's copy holds only in-frame clones and misses some; the assay was immunoSEQ multiplex PCR. This sample has about 59,000 clones; around 93% occur once, and the top ten carry around 25%. Material: CD4+ or CD8+ T cells sorted from blood, obtained in a trial of the OX40 agonist ivuxolimab. These TCRs come from an adult with an advanced solid tumor such as melanoma, head and neck, liver or kidney cancer. Each CDR3 is given with its conserved first and last residue. D genes are given only for firm matches. A clone size is listed for some rows: how often the clone was seen (once, few, many), or a class if it is expanded.

CDR3nt,CDR3aa,d_gene,v_gene,abundance,j_gene
TGCGCCAGCAGCCAGAGGCTGCCGGGACAGGGCTCGAACACTGAAGCTTTCTTT,CASSQRLPGQGSNTEAFF,TRBD1,TRBV4-1,-,TRBJ1-1
TGTGCCAGCGCTCCCGGAACCGGGCTGAGCAATCAGCCCCAGCATTTT,CASAPGTGLSNQPQHF,-,TRBV2,-,TRBJ1-5
TGTGCCAGCAGCTCCCTTAGCGGGAGAGGTTTTTATGAGCAGTTCTTC,CASSSLSGRGFYEQFF,TRBD2,TRBV7-9,few,TRBJ2-1
TGTGCCAGTAGTATCACAGATACGCAGTATTTT,CASSITDTQYF,-,TRBV19,few,TRBJ2-3
TGTGCCAGCAGCTCCCGGGACAGCAATCAGCCCCAGCATTTT,CASSSRDSNQPQHF,-,TRBV21-1,once,TRBJ1-5
TGTGCCAGCAGCTTAAACCCGTCTGGCACAGATACGCAGTATTTT,CASSLNPSGTDTQYF,-,TRBV7-3,-,TRBJ2-3
TGTGCCAGCAGCCCACTGGGCGCAGATACGCAGTATTTT,CASSPLGADTQYF,-,TRBV6-6,-,TRBJ2-3
TGCGCCAGCAGCCCCTTTTTAGGGGTGAACACTGAAGCTTTCTTT,CASSPFLGVNTEAFF,-,TRBV4-1,-,TRBJ1-1
TGTGCCAGCAGTGGCGTCTTCGAATTGGTAAACTATGGCTACACCTTC,CASSGVFELVNYGYTF,-,TRBV6-1,once,TRBJ1-2
TGCGCCAGCCCTTCGGGGGGGCACCCGGGGGGCGTATATTTT,CASPSGGHPGGVYF,-,TRBV10-1,-,TRBJ1-3
TGCAGCGTTGAAGATCAGGCCTTGAACACTGAAGCTTTCTTT,CSVEDQALNTEAFF,-,TRBV29-1,-,TRBJ1-1
TGTGCCAGCAGCCTCGGGACTAGAGGTTACACCGGGGAGCTGTTTTTT,CASSLGTRGYTGELFF,TRBD2,TRBV14,-,TRBJ2-2
TGCGCCAGCAGGTGGCATGAGGATGAAAAACTGTTTTTT,CASRWHEDEKLFF,-,TRBV4-1,-,TRBJ1-4
TGTGCCAGCAGCTTAGGCTCCGATACGCAGTATTTT,CASSLGSDTQYF,-,TRBV13,-,TRBJ2-3
TGTGCCACCAGCAGAGTAACTAGCGAGCTCTCCTACAATGAGCAGTTCTTC,CATSRVTSELSYNEQFF,TRBD2,TRBV15,-,TRBJ2-1
TGTGCCAGTAGTATAGTAATCGGGGCGAATCAGCCCCAGCATTTT,CASSIVIGANQPQHF,-,TRBV19,-,TRBJ1-5
TGCGCCAGCAGCCTTGGGGTGAGAGACGGCACAGATACGCAGTATTTT,CASSLGVRDGTDTQYF,-,TRBV4-3,-,TRBJ2-3
TGTGCCTGGACCCCGACCAACTCCAATCAGCCCCAGCATTTT,CAWTPTNSNQPQHF,-,TRBV30,-,TRBJ1-5